A single sample gave rise to the 17 T cell receptor beta chains below, sequenced in a study of T cells in Graves' hyperthyroidism and ophthalmopathy (dated by TCRdb to 2018 to 2020). Libraries were built with multiplex PCR. Sequenced using an Illumina HiSeq 2000. TCR beta CDR3 regions were amplified from RNA transcripts. A first-round RT-PCR of the TCR CDR3 used the HTBI primer set with the Qiagen OneStep RT-PCR kit. The raw public data were reprocessed by TCRdb itself: fastp quality trimming at Q25, MiXCR clonotype calling, in-frame beta chains only. Rows with a matching CDR3 protein are joined into one entry that keeps the most common DNA and genes. The sample table lists roughly 530,000 distinct CDR3 sequences, over 15% of them with a count of one. The ten largest clones capture about 16% of the sample. Sequencing was done on a sample of blood. These receptors came from a woman aged 18-35 years with Graves' ophthalmopathy.

This chain links TRBV19 with TRBJ2-2, with 9 positions matching TRBD1. The V segment lost 6 bases and the J segment 5 bases; nucleotides outside the gene matches: 10. Germline V CDR1 and CDR2: LNHDA, SQIVND (reference sequence). CDR3 length: 16 amino acids. The CDR3 loop reads CASSAQDRGYTGELFF. The CDR3 DNA is TGTGCCAGTAGCGCACAAGACAGGGGGTATACCGGGGAGCTGTTTTTT.

This clonotype turned up a few times. V gene TRBV27 combines with J gene TRBJ1-4, with D possibly TRBD1 on 5 matching bases. The length of the CDR3 is 15 residues. Per germline, CDR1 MNHEY and CDR2 SMNVEV (reference sequence). V was cut by 6 bases and J by 4 bases, with 15 bases left in between. This CDR3 is CASSQSTGFNEKLFF. Written as DNA, the CDR3 is TGTGCCAGCAGCCAATCAACAGGTTTTAATGAAAAACTGTTTTTT.

This clonotype was seen repeatedly, ten times or more. This sequence joins TRBV20-1 and TRBJ1-1; the D is unclear. V was clipped by 0 bases and J by 3 bases, with 14 bases between them. The germline V gene has CDR1 DFQATT and CDR2 SNEGSKA (reference sequence). The length of the CDR3 is 15 residues. The CDR3 here is CSARDYTGADTEAFF. In DNA form, the CDR3 reads TGCAGTGCTAGAGATTATACGGGAGCGGACACTGAAGCTTTCTTT.

CDR3 nucleotide sequence: TGTGCCAGCAGTATAGGGATCTCCTACGAGCAGTACTTC. This codes for CASSIGISYEQYF. The chain combines TRBV28 with TRBJ2-7, with unresolved D. This CDR3 has 13 residues. Germline lookup yields CDR1 MDHEN and CDR2 SYDVKM. V dropped 5 bases and J dropped 0 bases, with 8 bases sitting between them.

The chain joins TRBV5-6 to TRBJ2-1; D uncertain. V was pared by 5 bases and J by 1 base, with 1 base between. Germline V gene data show CDR1 as SGHDT and CDR2 as YYEEEE. The CDR3 covers 11 residues. CDR3 sequence reads: CASRSYNEQFF. In DNA form, the CDR3 reads TGTGCCAGCAGGTCCTACAATGAGCAGTTCTTC.

At least ten counts were recorded for this clonotype. The chain combines TRBV27 with TRBJ2-5; weak D call: TRBD1 (6 bases). CDR1 and CDR2 from the germline V gene are MNHEY and SMNVEV (reference sequence). CDR3 length equals 15 residues. V lost 5 bases to trimming and J lost 4 bases, with 17 bases between them. CDR3 residues: CASSTRGFEGETQYF. In DNA, the CDR3 is TGTGCCAGCAGTACCAGGGGATTTGAAGGAGAGACCCAGTACTTC.

This clonotype was seen more than once but under ten times. The gene calls are TRBV7-9 and TRBJ1-4, with D uncertain. Trimming took 3 bases from V and 0 from J, leaving 11 bases between them. CDR3 length equals 16 residues. In germline, CDR1 is SEHNR, CDR2 FQNEAQ (reference sequence). CDR3 in amino acids: CASSFIVGSTNEKLFF. In DNA form, the CDR3 reads TGTGCCAGCAGCTTCATCGTAGGGTCAACTAATGAAAAACTGTTTTTT.

This clonotype appeared a few times. The CDR3 DNA reads as TGTGCCAGAAAAACCGGGACTAGCTTGGCCAATGAGCAGTTCTTC. Protein: CARKTGTSLANEQFF. This chain joins TRBV3-2 and TRBJ2-1; the table's D gene call, TRBD2, was not cross checked with the DNA. TRBV3-2 is flagged as a pseudogene. This CDR3 spans 15 amino acids.

At least ten counts were recorded for this clonotype. The chain combines TRBV28 with TRBJ1-5, with D uncertain. The length of the CDR3 is 15 residues. Germline V gene data show CDR1 as MDHEN and CDR2 as SYDVKM. Trimming pared 6 bases from V and 4 bases from J, leaving 16 bases between. The CDR3 DNA follows: TGTGCCAGCAGCTTACCGACGGGCTCAAATCAGCCCCAGCATTTT. Its translation is CASSLPTGSNQPQHF.

This clonotype was found many times. The chain carries TRBV7-2 and TRBJ2-7; TRBD2 might be the D (5 bases). The germline V and J ends were trimmed by 2 bases and 1 base, with 9 bases remaining between them. The CDR3 sequence is 14 residues long. Per the germline V gene, CDR1 is SGHTA and CDR2 is FQGNSA. This CDR3 reads CASSLMGESYEQYF. The CDR3 DNA reads TGTGCCAGCAGCTTAATGGGAGAATCCTACGAGCAGTACTTC.

This clonotype has at least ten counts. The chain joins TRBV6-2 or TRBV6-3 to TRBJ2-1; no definite D call. Per germline, CDR1 MNHEY and CDR2 SVGEGT. The V end lost 8 bases, the J end lost 3 bases, and 17 bases lay between the germline ends. CDR3 size: 15 residues. The CDR3 sequence is CASSTAEVRYNEQFF. CDR3 DNA sequence: TGTGCCAGCTCGACGGCGGAAGTTCGCTACAATGAGCAGTTCTTC.

This clonotype was detected ten times or more. DNA for the CDR3: TGTGCCAGCATCGCTGACAGGGACGAGCAGTACTTC. This encodes CASIADRDEQYF. The rearrangement uses TRBV7-9 and TRBJ2-7; 7 bases are a match to TRBD1. CDR3 length equals 12 residues. V was clipped by 7 bases and J by 5 bases; unmatched bases: 5. The V gene's germline CDR1 is SEHNR and CDR2 FQNEAQ (reference sequence).

This clonotype was counted at least ten times. The chain joins TRBV27 to TRBJ1-5; 9 bases match TRBD1. CDR1 is MNHEY and CDR2 is SMNVEV in the germline V gene (reference sequence). The V segment lost 6 bases and the J segment 1 base; nucleotides outside the gene matches: 13. The CDR3 contains 18 residues. The CDR3 loop is CASRPADYRGRSNQPQHF. For the CDR3, the DNA is TGTGCCAGCAGACCGGCCGACTACAGGGGGCGAAGCAATCAGCCCCAGCATTTT.

This clonotype has more than one count but fewer than ten. The V and J genes are TRBV29-1 and TRBJ2-1, with D unresolved. The CDR3 spans 11 residues. The V gene lost 4 bases and the J gene lost 2 bases, with 3 bases spanning the gap. Germline CDR1 and CDR2: SQVTM and ANQGSEA. The CDR3 DNA reads TGCAGCGTTGGACCCTACAATGAGCAGTTCTTC. Encoded protein: CSVGPYNEQFF.

This clonotype was recorded many times. The chain recombines TRBV28 with TRBJ1-2; 7 bases agree with TRBD1. Germline V gene lookup returns CDR1 MDHEN and CDR2 SYDVKM. Trimming at V came to 5 bases and at J to 7 bases, leaving 10 bases not matched to a gene. The CDR3 consists of 14 residues. The CDR3 nucleotides read TGTGCCAGCAGTCCCCCCGACAGGGTGATTGGCTACACCTTC. This translates into CASSPPDRVIGYTF.

This clonotype was counted only a few times. This is likely a read error, given that the CDR3 carries no conserved phenylalanine or tryptophan at its end. The rearrangement uses TRBV29-1 and TRBJ2-7; D not resolved. CDR3 length: 15 amino acids. V was pared by 2 bases and J by 1 base, with 15 bases between. CDR1 is SQVTM and CDR2 is ANQGSEA in the germline V gene. As DNA, the CDR3 is TGCAGCGTTGAAAGGTCCGGGTTAGAGTCCTACGAGCAGTACCTC. Translating gives CSVERSGLESYEQYL.

J is TRBJ1-6 and V is TRBV6-1; 8 bases map to TRBD1. V lost 6 bases to trimming and J lost 7 bases; unmatched junction nucleotides: 11. Germline CDR1 and CDR2: MNHNS and SASEGT. The CDR3 totals 16 residues. This CDR3 is CASRMHRDRINSPLHF. The CDR3 DNA reads TGTGCCAGCAGGATGCACCGGGACAGGATCAATTCACCCCTCCACTTT.